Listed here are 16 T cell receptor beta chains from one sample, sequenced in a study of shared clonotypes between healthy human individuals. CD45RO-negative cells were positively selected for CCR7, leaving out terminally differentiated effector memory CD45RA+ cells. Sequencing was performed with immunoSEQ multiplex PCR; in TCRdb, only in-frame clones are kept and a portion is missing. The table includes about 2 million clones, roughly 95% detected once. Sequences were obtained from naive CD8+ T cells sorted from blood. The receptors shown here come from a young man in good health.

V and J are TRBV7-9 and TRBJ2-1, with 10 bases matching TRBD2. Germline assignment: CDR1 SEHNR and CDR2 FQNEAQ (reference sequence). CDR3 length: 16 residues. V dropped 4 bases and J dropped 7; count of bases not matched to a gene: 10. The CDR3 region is CASSSAAGGPPNEQFF. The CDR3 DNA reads TGTGCCAGCAGCTCTGCAGCGGGAGGGCCTCCGAATGAGCAGTTCTTC.

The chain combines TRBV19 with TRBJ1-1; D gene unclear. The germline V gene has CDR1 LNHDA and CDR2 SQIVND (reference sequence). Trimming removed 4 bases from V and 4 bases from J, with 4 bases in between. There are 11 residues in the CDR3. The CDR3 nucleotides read TGTGCCAGTAGTAGGGCCACTGAAGCTTTCTTT. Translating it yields CASSRATEAFF. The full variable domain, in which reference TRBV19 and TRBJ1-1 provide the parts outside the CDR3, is DGGITQSPKYLFRKEGQNVTLSCEQNLNHDAMYWYRQDPGQGLRLIYYSQIVNDFQKGDIAEGYSVSREKKESFPLTVTSAQKNPTAFYLCASSRATEAFFGQGTRLTVV.

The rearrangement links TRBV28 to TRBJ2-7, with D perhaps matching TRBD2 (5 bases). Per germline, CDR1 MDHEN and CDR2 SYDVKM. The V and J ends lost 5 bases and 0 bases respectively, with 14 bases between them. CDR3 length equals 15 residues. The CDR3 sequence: CASSLGWESSYEQYF. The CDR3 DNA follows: TGTGCCAGCAGTCTAGGGTGGGAGAGCTCCTACGAGCAGTACTTC.

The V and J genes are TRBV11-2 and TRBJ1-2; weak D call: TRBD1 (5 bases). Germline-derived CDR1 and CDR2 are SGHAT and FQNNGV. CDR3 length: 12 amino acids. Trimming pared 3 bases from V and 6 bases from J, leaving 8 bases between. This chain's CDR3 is CASSLRGDGYTF. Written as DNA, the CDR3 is TGTGCCAGCAGCTTGAGAGGGGATGGCTACACCTTC.

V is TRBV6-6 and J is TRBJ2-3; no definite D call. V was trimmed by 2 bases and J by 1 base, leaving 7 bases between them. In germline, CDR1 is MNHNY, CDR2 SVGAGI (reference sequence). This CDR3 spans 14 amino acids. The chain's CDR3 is CASSYAQGTDTQYF. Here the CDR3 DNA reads TGTGCCAGCAGTTACGCCCAGGGCACAGATACGCAGTATTTT.

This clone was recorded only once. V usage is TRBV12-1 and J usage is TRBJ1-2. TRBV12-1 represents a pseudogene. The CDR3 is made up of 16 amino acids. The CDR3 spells CASSGRRDRKVYCYTF. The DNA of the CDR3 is TGTGCCAGCAGCGGACGCCGGGACCGCAAAGTCTATTGCTACACCTTC.

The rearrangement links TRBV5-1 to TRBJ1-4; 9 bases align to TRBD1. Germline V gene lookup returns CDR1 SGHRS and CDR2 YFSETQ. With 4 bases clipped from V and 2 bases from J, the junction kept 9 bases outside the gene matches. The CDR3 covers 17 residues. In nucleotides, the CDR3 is TGCGCCAGCAGCACTAGTCCGGGACAGGGTACTAATGAAAAACTGTTTTTT. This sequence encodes CASSTSPGQGTNEKLFF.

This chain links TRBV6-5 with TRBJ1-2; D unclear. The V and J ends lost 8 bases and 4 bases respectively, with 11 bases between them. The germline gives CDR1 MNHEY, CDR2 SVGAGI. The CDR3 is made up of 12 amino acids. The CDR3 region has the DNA TGTGCCAGCCTAGGCGGTCCCTATGGCTACACCTTC. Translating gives CASLGGPYGYTF.

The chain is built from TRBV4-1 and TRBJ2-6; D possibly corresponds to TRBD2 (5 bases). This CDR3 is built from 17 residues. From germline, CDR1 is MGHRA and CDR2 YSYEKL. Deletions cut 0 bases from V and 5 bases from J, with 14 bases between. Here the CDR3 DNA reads TGCGCCAGCAGCCAAGATCTCGGGGAGATACGGGCCAACGTCCTGACTTTC. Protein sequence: CASSQDLGEIRANVLTF.

The CDR3, as DNA: TGTGCCAGCAGTTCGCGGACTAGCGGGGGGCCGCGTTTTCCCTACGAGCAGTACTTC. Encoded protein: CASSSRTSGGPRFPYEQYF. The chain has TRBV28 and TRBJ2-7, with 14 positions matching TRBD2. V lost 4 bases and J lost 2; bases outside the gene matches: 13. The CDR3 is 19 amino acids. Germline CDR1 and CDR2: MDHEN and SYDVKM.

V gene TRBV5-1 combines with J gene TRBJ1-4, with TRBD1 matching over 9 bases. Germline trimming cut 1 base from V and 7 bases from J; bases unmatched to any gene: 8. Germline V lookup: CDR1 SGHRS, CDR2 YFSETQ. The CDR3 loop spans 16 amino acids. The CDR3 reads CASSLTQGAPSEKLFF. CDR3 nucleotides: TGCGCCAGCAGCTTGACACAGGGGGCCCCTAGTGAAAAACTGTTTTTT. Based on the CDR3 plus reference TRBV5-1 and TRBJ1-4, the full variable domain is KAGVTQTPRYLIKTRGQQVTLSCSPISGHRSVSWYQQTPGQGLQFLFEYFSETQRNKGNFPGRFSGRQFSNSRSEMNVSTLELGDSALYLCASSLTQGAPSEKLFFGSGTQLSVL.

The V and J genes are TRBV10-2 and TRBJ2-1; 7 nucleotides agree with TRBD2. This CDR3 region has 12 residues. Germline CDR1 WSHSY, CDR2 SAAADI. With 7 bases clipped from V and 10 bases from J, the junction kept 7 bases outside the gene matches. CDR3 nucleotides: TGCGCCAGCAACGGACTAGTGGGGGAGCAGTTCTTC. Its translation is CASNGLVGEQFF.

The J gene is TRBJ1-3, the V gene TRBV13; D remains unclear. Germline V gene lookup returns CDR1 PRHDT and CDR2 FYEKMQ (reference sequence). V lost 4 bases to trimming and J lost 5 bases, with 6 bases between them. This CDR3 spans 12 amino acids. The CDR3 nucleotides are TGTGCCAGCAGCTCTGGGAGAAACACCATATATTTT. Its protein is CASSSGRNTIYF.

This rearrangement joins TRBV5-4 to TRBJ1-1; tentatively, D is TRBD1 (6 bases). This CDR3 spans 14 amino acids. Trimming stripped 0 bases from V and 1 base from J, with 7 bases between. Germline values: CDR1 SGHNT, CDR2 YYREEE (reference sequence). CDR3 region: CASSLGGANTEAFF. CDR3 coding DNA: TGTGCCAGCAGCTTGGGGGGGGCGAACACTGAAGCTTTCTTT.

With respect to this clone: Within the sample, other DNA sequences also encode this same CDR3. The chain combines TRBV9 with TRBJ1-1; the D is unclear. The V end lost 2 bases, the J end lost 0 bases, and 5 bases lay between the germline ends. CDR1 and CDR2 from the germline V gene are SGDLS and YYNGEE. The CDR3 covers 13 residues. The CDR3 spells CASSVVMNTEAFF. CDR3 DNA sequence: TGTGCCAGCAGCGTTGTAATGAACACTGAAGCTTTCTTT.

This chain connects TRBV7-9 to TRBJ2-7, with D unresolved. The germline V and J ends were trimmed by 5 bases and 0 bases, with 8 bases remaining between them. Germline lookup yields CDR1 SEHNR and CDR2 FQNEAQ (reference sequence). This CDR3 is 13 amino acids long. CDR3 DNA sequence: TGTGCCAGCAGCCGACCGAGCTCCTACGAGCAGTACTTC. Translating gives CASSRPSSYEQYF.